A selection of T cell receptor beta chains follows, all from one sample in a study of blood T cell repertoires in COVID-19. The method was immunoSEQ multiplex PCR; TCRdb's version includes in-frame clones alone and lacks a portion of them. Altogether around 160,000 clones are present, around four fifths being singletons, with the ten largest covering 2.5% to 3%. The sample consisted of peripheral blood. The receptor set was obtained from a middle-aged woman with active or convalescent COVID-19. The CDR3 runs from the conserved cysteine through the conserved F or W. D genes are given only for firm matches. Only some rows state a clone size, as once, few, many or a class for expanded clones.

d_call: -
clone_size: -
j_call: TRBJ2-3
v_call: TRBV28
cdr3_nt: TGTGCCAGCAGTTCGGCGGTTCGCGCGTACACAGATACGCAGTATTTT
cdr3_aa: CASSSAVRAYTDTQYF

d_call: TRBD1
clone_size: -
j_call: TRBJ1-1
v_call: TRBV10-3
cdr3_nt: TGTGCCATCAGTGGGGACAGTTCGAACACTGAAGCTTTCTTT
cdr3_aa: CAISGDSSNTEAFF

d_call: -
clone_size: -
j_call: TRBJ2-7
v_call: TRBV7-2
cdr3_nt: TGTGCCAGCACCAATAATCCCGTGGGCGGGGTCTACGAGCAGTACTTC
cdr3_aa: CASTNNPVGGVYEQYF

d_call: -
clone_size: -
j_call: TRBJ1-4
v_call: TRBV7-9
cdr3_nt: TGTGCCAGCAGCTTAGGTATTACTAATGAAAAACTGTTTTTT
cdr3_aa: CASSLGITNEKLFF

d_call: TRBD1
clone_size: -
j_call: TRBJ1-1
v_call: TRBV11-2
cdr3_nt: TGTGCCAGCAGCCCTCAGGGGGCGAACACTGAAGCTTTCTTT
cdr3_aa: CASSPQGANTEAFF

d_call: -
clone_size: once
j_call: TRBJ1-1
v_call: TRBV11-2
cdr3_nt: TGTGCCAGCAGCTCCTACGGGCGGGGGAACACTGAAGCTTTCTTT
cdr3_aa: CASSSYGRGNTEAFF

d_call: TRBD2
clone_size: -
j_call: TRBJ2-7
v_call: TRBV9
cdr3_nt: TGTGCCAGCAGCCCCGGGGGGGCTGACGGCGAGCAGTACTTC
cdr3_aa: CASSPGGADGEQYF

d_call: -
clone_size: -
j_call: TRBJ1-1
v_call: TRBV4-1
cdr3_nt: TGCGCCACCAGGGGATGGGGCTTTCACAGAGCTTTCTTT
cdr3_aa: CATRGWGFHRAFF

d_call: -
clone_size: -
j_call: TRBJ2-7
v_call: TRBV4-1
cdr3_nt: TGCGCCAGCAGCCACAGGGTGGAGGGATCCTACGAGCAGTACTTC
cdr3_aa: CASSHRVEGSYEQYF

d_call: -
clone_size: -
j_call: TRBJ2-7
v_call: TRBV5-1
cdr3_nt: TGCGCCAGCAGCTTTGAGTCGGGGACCTACGAGCAGTACTTC
cdr3_aa: CASSFESGTYEQYF

d_call: -
clone_size: -
j_call: TRBJ1-2
v_call: TRBV20-1
cdr3_nt: TGCAGTGCTAGAAATCCCAGGGGCTACACCTTC
cdr3_aa: CSARNPRGYTF

d_call: TRBD1
clone_size: -
j_call: TRBJ1-4
v_call: TRBV19
cdr3_nt: TGTGCCAGTAGTACCGGACAGGCCTCAACTAATGAAAAACTGTTTTTT
cdr3_aa: CASSTGQASTNEKLFF

d_call: -
clone_size: -
j_call: TRBJ1-2
v_call: TRBV29-1
cdr3_nt: TGCAGCGTTGCCGAGCCCGCTAACTATGGCTACACCTTC
cdr3_aa: CSVAEPANYGYTF

d_call: -
clone_size: -
j_call: TRBJ1-2
v_call: TRBV19
cdr3_nt: TGTGCCAGTAGTGGACGGAGACGGGAAGAATATGGCTACACCTTC
cdr3_aa: CASSGRRREEYGYTF

d_call: -
clone_size: once
j_call: TRBJ2-2
v_call: TRBV12-5
cdr3_nt: TGTGCTAGTGGTAAGACAGGGAACACCGGGGAGCTGTTTTTT
cdr3_aa: CASGKTGNTGELFF

d_call: -
clone_size: -
j_call: TRBJ1-5
v_call: TRBV18
cdr3_nt: TGTGCCAGCTGCGGCGGCAATCAGCCCCAGCATTTT
cdr3_aa: CASCGGNQPQHF

d_call: TRBD1
clone_size: -
j_call: TRBJ2-2
v_call: TRBV28
cdr3_nt: TGTGCCAGCAGTTTATACAGGGGAGCCACCGGGGAGCTGTTTTTT
cdr3_aa: CASSLYRGATGELFF

d_call: -
clone_size: -
j_call: TRBJ1-5
v_call: TRBV27
cdr3_nt: TGTGCCAGCAGTTTCCGGGGGAATCAGCCCCAGCATTTT
cdr3_aa: CASSFRGNQPQHF

d_call: -
clone_size: -
j_call: TRBJ2-1
v_call: TRBV9
cdr3_nt: TGTGCCAGCAGCGTAGGGGGGGGGCACAATGAGCAGTTCTTC
cdr3_aa: CASSVGGGHNEQFF

d_call: -
clone_size: once
j_call: TRBJ2-1
v_call: TRBV5-1
cdr3_nt: TGCGCCAGCAGCTCAGGGGGGTACAATGAGCAGTTCTTC
cdr3_aa: CASSSGGYNEQFF

d_call: -
clone_size: -
j_call: TRBJ2-2
v_call: TRBV5-1
cdr3_nt: TGCGCCAGCAGTCCAACCGGGACACCTAACACCGGGGAGCTGTTTTTT
cdr3_aa: CASSPTGTPNTGELFF

d_call: -
clone_size: -
j_call: TRBJ1-1
v_call: TRBV24-1
cdr3_nt: TGTGCCACTGCCCGGACAGCGAACACTGAAGCTTTCTTT
cdr3_aa: CATARTANTEAFF

d_call: -
clone_size: -
j_call: TRBJ1-5
v_call: TRBV9
cdr3_nt: TGTGCCAGCAGCGTATCAGGGGTGCTGCAGCCCCAGCATTTT
cdr3_aa: CASSVSGVLQPQHF

d_call: TRBD1
clone_size: -
j_call: TRBJ1-5
v_call: TRBV5-5
cdr3_nt: TGTGCCAGCAGCTTGGGGGACAGGTTCGACATCAATCAGCCCCAGCATTTT
cdr3_aa: CASSLGDRFDINQPQHF

d_call: -
clone_size: -
j_call: TRBJ1-4
v_call: TRBV28
cdr3_nt: TGTGCCAGCAGTTTTCTCGGGGAGGGGACTAATGAAAAACTGTTTTTT
cdr3_aa: CASSFLGEGTNEKLFF

d_call: -
clone_size: few
j_call: TRBJ1-2
v_call: TRBV3-1/TRBV3-2
cdr3_nt: TGTGCCAGCAGCCATAGGGGGGGCGCTGGCTATGGCTACACCTTC
cdr3_aa: CASSHRGGAGYGYTF

d_call: -
clone_size: few
j_call: TRBJ2-3
v_call: TRBV7-2
cdr3_nt: TGTGCCAGCAGCTTAGGGACTAGCACAGATACGCAGTATTTT
cdr3_aa: CASSLGTSTDTQYF

d_call: TRBD1
clone_size: few
j_call: TRBJ2-7
v_call: TRBV28
cdr3_nt: TGTGCCAGCAGTTCCCCAGGGGGCGACGGGAACTCACCCTACGAGCAGTACTTC
cdr3_aa: CASSSPGGDGNSPYEQYF

d_call: -
clone_size: few
j_call: TRBJ1-5
v_call: TRBV28
cdr3_nt: TGTGCCAGCAGTTTACGAGGGGGAGTGAATAGCAATCAGCCCCAGCATTTT
cdr3_aa: CASSLRGGVNSNQPQHF

d_call: -
clone_size: -
j_call: TRBJ1-4
v_call: TRBV19
cdr3_nt: TGTGCCAGTAGTCGCTACTCTGCAACTAATGAAAAACTGTTTTTT
cdr3_aa: CASSRYSATNEKLFF

d_call: -
clone_size: -
j_call: TRBJ2-4
v_call: TRBV6-2/TRBV6-3
cdr3_nt: TGTGCCAGCAGCACAGTCCTAGCCAAAAACATTCAGTACTTC
cdr3_aa: CASSTVLAKNIQYF

d_call: -
clone_size: -
j_call: TRBJ1-1
v_call: TRBV7-9
cdr3_nt: TGTGCCAGCAGCTTATCCCCATTGACTGAAGCTTTCTTT
cdr3_aa: CASSLSPLTEAFF

d_call: -
clone_size: -
j_call: TRBJ1-2
v_call: TRBV30
cdr3_nt: TGTGCCTGGACTTCTTCCCCCTGGGGGCGCCGGGACTATGGCTACACCTTC
cdr3_aa: CAWTSSPWGRRDYGYTF

d_call: -
clone_size: -
j_call: TRBJ1-2
v_call: TRBV15
cdr3_nt: TGTGCCACCAGCAGACCCTTCGGGGCAGGGAGGAACTATGGCTACACCTTC
cdr3_aa: CATSRPFGAGRNYGYTF

d_call: -
clone_size: -
j_call: TRBJ2-3
v_call: TRBV2
cdr3_nt: TGTGCCAGCAGTGGAGAAGCTTCTCGCACAGATACGCAGTATTTT
cdr3_aa: CASSGEASRTDTQYF

d_call: TRBD2
clone_size: -
j_call: TRBJ2-7
v_call: TRBV28
cdr3_nt: TGTGCCAGTTTCAATAGCGGGTCTTACTACGAGCAGTACTTC
cdr3_aa: CASFNSGSYYEQYF

d_call: TRBD2
clone_size: -
j_call: TRBJ2-2
v_call: TRBV11-2
cdr3_nt: TGTGCCAGCAGCTTAGTTTCTTCGGGGGGAAACACCGGGGAGCTGTTTTTT
cdr3_aa: CASSLVSSGGNTGELFF

d_call: -
clone_size: -
j_call: TRBJ1-2
v_call: TRBV4-3
cdr3_nt: TGCGCCAGCAGCCAAGATAGTTTCCTTTTTAACTATGGCTACACCTTC
cdr3_aa: CASSQDSFLFNYGYTF

d_call: TRBD1
clone_size: many
j_call: TRBJ1-5
v_call: TRBV19
cdr3_nt: TGTGCCAGTACACCCGGTCCGGGACAGGGGGCCACCTATAGCAATCAGCCCCAGCATTTT
cdr3_aa: CASTPGPGQGATYSNQPQHF

d_call: -
clone_size: -
j_call: TRBJ1-1
v_call: TRBV5-4
cdr3_nt: TGTGCCAGCAGCACAGGGACGGGAAACACTGAAGCTTTCTTT
cdr3_aa: CASSTGTGNTEAFF

d_call: TRBD1
clone_size: once
j_call: TRBJ2-7
v_call: TRBV27
cdr3_nt: TGTGCCAGCAGTTTATCGGACCGGGACAGGGGGACCGAGCAGTACTTC
cdr3_aa: CASSLSDRDRGTEQYF

d_call: -
clone_size: -
j_call: TRBJ1-5
v_call: TRBV23-1
cdr3_nt: TGCGCCAGCAGTCAACTCCTTTACTCGACAGGCCCTAATCAGCCCCAGCATTTT
cdr3_aa: CASSQLLYSTGPNQPQHF